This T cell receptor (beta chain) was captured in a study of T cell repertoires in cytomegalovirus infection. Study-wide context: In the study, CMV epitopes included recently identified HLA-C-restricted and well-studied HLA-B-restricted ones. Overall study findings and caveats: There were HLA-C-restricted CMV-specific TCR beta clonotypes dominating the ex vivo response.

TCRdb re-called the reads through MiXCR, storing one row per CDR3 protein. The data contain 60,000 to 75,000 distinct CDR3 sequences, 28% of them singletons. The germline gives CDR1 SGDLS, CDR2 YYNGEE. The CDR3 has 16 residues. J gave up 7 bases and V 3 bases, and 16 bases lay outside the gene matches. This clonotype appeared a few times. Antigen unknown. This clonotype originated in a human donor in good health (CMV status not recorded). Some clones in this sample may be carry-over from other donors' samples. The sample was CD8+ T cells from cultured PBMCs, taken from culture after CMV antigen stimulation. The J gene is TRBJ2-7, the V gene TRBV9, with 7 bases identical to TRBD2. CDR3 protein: CASSGRSGTPSGEQYF. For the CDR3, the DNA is TGTGCCAGCAGCGGCCGCAGCGGGACTCCCTCTGGGGAGCAGTACTTC.